This T cell receptor (beta chain) was captured in a study of CD8 T cells in Susac syndrome. Reverse transcription of roughly 0.5 to 1 ug RNA was performed with random hexamers. TCRdb ran MiXCR on the immunoSEQ multiplex PCR reads and lists one entry per CDR3 protein. This sample has 150,000 or so distinct CDR3 sequences, with 90% to 95% found just once. Germline CDR1 reads SQVTM; CDR2 reads ANQGSEA. The CDR3 runs to 14 residues. Trimming took off 1 base at V and 6 bases at J, with 15 bases between the two ends. The TCR originated in a human donor with Susac syndrome. V is TRBV29-1 and J is TRBJ1-1; D remains ambiguous. The sample was CD4+ T cells from PBMCs. DNA for the CDR3: TGCAGCGTTGAAGTTCCAGCCGCGGTAGCTGAAGCTTTCTTT. Encoded protein: CSVEVPAAVAEAFF.